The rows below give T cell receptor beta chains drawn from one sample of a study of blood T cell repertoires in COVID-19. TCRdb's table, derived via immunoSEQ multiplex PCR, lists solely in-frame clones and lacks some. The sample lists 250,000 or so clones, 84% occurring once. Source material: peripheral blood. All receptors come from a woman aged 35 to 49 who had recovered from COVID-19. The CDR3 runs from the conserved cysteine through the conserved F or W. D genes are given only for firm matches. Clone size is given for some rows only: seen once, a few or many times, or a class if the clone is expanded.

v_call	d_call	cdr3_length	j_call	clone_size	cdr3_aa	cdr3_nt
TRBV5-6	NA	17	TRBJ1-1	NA	CASSERSQGRLGTEAFF	TGTGCCAGCAGCGAGAGAAGTCAGGGGCGCCTGGGGACTGAAGCTTTCTTT
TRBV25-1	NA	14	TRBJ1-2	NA	CASGQGAGVTGYTF	TGTGCCAGCGGGCAAGGGGCAGGGGTTACAGGCTACACCTTC
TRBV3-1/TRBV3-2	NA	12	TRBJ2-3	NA	CASSPRSGTQYF	TGTGCCAGCAGCCCCCGCTCCGGGACGCAGTATTTT
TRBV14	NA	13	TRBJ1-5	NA	CASSLNRDQPQHF	TGTGCCAGCAGCCTTAACAGGGACCAGCCCCAGCATTTT
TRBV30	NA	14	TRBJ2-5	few	CAWSVGAGAETQYF	TGTGCCTGGAGTGTAGGTGCTGGAGCAGAGACCCAGTACTTC
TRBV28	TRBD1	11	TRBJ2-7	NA	CAGQGEAEQYF	TGTGCCGGCCAGGGGGAAGCCGAGCAGTACTTC
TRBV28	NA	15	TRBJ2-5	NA	CASSHRDTVQETQYF	TGTGCCAGCAGTCACCGGGACACGGTCCAAGAGACCCAGTACTTC
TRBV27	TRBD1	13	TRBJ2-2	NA	CASSQTGFGELFF	TGTGCCAGCAGTCAGACAGGGTTCGGGGAGCTGTTTTTT
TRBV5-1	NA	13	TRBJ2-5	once	CASSLASQETQYF	TGCGCCAGCAGCTTGGCCAGCCAAGAGACCCAGTACTTC
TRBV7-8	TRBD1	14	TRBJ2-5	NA	CASSIRGTGETQYF	TGTGCCAGCAGCATCCGTGGGACAGGGGAGACCCAGTACTTC
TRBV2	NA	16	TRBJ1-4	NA	CASSGGVHATNEKLFF	TGTGCCAGCAGTGGGGGAGTCCATGCAACTAATGAAAAACTGTTTTTT
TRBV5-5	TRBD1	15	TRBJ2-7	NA	CASSPPGQGTGEQYF	TGTGCCAGCAGCCCACCGGGACAGGGAACGGGAGAGCAGTACTTC
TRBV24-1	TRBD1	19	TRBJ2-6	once	CATSDPLRTGSSGANVLTF	TGTGCCACCAGTGATCCTTTAAGGACAGGGAGCTCTGGGGCCAACGTCCTGACTTTC
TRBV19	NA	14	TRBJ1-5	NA	CASSTLQGGQPQHF	TGTGCCAGTAGTACTCTACAGGGCGGGCAGCCCCAGCATTTT